These T cell receptor beta chains were read from a single sample in a study of OX40 agonist ivuxolimab in advanced cancers. Libraries were prepared by immunoSEQ multiplex PCR; TCRdb keeps only in-frame clonotypes and omits some of them. The repertoire holds about 48,000 clones, 87% seen once, with 9% to 12% in the top ten. Sequences were derived from CD4+ or CD8+ T cells sorted from blood, sampled in a trial of the OX40 agonist ivuxolimab. These receptors all stem from an adult with an advanced solid tumor such as melanoma, head and neck, liver or kidney cancer. The CDR3 runs from the conserved cysteine through the conserved F or W. D genes are given only for firm matches. Only some rows state a clone size, as once, few, many or a class for expanded clones.

j_call	clone_size	v_call	d_call	cdr3_length	cdr3_nt	cdr3_aa
TRBJ2-7	NA	TRBV4-3	TRBD1	15	TGCGCCAGCAGCCAATCCCGGGACAGGGGCCACGAGCAGTACTTC	CASSQSRDRGHEQYF
TRBJ2-2	NA	TRBV6-5	NA	11	TGTGCCAGCAGCTATTTGACGGAGCTGTTTTTT	CASSYLTELFF
TRBJ1-1	NA	TRBV19	NA	17	TGTGCCAGTAGTCAATCCAAAACAGGGATGTTGAACACTGAAGCTTTCTTT	CASSQSKTGMLNTEAFF
TRBJ2-3	NA	TRBV19	NA	14	TGTGCCAGTAGCCCCGGGGGATACACAGATACGCAGTATTTT	CASSPGGYTDTQYF
TRBJ2-5	NA	TRBV6-5	TRBD2	16	TGTGCCAGCAGTTACGGGGCTAGCGGGGGAGGGGAGACCCAGTACTTC	CASSYGASGGGETQYF
TRBJ1-2	NA	TRBV4-3	NA	15	TGCGCCAGCAGCCCAAGCCTCACAGCGAACTATGGCTACACCTTC	CASSPSLTANYGYTF
TRBJ2-5	NA	TRBV5-1	TRBD2	15	TGCGCCAGCAGCCAAGCGGGAGAGGGCCGGGAGACCCAGTACTTC	CASSQAGEGRETQYF
TRBJ2-7	NA	TRBV27	TRBD1	14	TGTGCCAGCAGTTTAGGACAGGGGACCTACGGGCAGTACTTC	CASSLGQGTYGQYF
TRBJ2-1	NA	TRBV9	NA	16	TGTGCCAGCAGCCCCCGGATTAGCGAGGTCTACAATGAGCAGTTCTTC	CASSPRISEVYNEQFF
TRBJ2-5	NA	TRBV5-1	TRBD2	20	TGCGCCAGCAGCTTGTCCTTTCCTGGTAGCGGGAGGCCCTCCCAAGAGACCCAGTACTTC	CASSLSFPGSGRPSQETQYF
TRBJ1-5	NA	TRBV27	NA	14	TGTGCCAGCAGTTACGGGGGGGCGGGTCAGCCCCAGCATTTT	CASSYGGAGQPQHF
TRBJ2-7	NA	TRBV2	NA	14	TGTGCCAGCAGTGAGAAGGCACTCACCTACGAGCAGTACTTC	CASSEKALTYEQYF
TRBJ2-2	NA	TRBV6-1	NA	15	TGTGCCAGCAGTGAATGGTCAGCGAACACCGGGGAGCTGTTTTTT	CASSEWSANTGELFF
TRBJ2-7	NA	TRBV5-4	TRBD2	15	TGTGCCAGCAGCCCGGGCGCCCGGGGGGGGGACGAGCAGTACTTC	CASSPGARGGDEQYF
TRBJ1-5	NA	TRBV6-5	NA	15	TGTGCCAGCAAGAATACAGGGAGGTCGGACCAGCCCCAGCATTTT	CASKNTGRSDQPQHF
TRBJ1-3	NA	TRBV6-5	TRBD1	13	TGTGCCAGCAGGGGACAGGGCCGAAACACCATATATTTT	CASRGQGRNTIYF
TRBJ2-7	NA	TRBV2	NA	10	TGTGCCAGCGGGGGGTACGAGCAGTACTTC	CASGGYEQYF
TRBJ1-1	once	TRBV11-2	NA	12	TGTGCCAGCAGCTTTAATTATCCTGAAGCTTTCTTT	CASSFNYPEAFF
TRBJ2-2	NA	TRBV7-9	NA	12	TGTGCCCCCGGAGACGTCACCGGGGAGCTGTTTTTT	CAPGDVTGELFF
TRBJ2-1	NA	TRBV6-1	TRBD1	16	TGTGCCAGCAGTGAGGGACAGGCGCTATGGGATCAGAGCGAACTCTTC	CASSEGQALWDQSELF
TRBJ1-5	few	TRBV4-1	NA	17	TGCGCCAGCAGCCAAGATTTGCATGGTGAGAAAACCCAGCCCCAGCATTTT	CASSQDLHGEKTQPQHF
TRBJ1-1	NA	TRBV5-5	TRBD1	14	TGTGCCAGCAGCTTCCCCGGGACAGCCACTGAAGCTTTCTTT	CASSFPGTATEAFF
TRBJ2-7	once	TRBV6-5	NA	14	TGTGCCAGCAGTGAAGGGACGGAGTATGACGAGCAGTACTTC	CASSEGTEYDEQYF